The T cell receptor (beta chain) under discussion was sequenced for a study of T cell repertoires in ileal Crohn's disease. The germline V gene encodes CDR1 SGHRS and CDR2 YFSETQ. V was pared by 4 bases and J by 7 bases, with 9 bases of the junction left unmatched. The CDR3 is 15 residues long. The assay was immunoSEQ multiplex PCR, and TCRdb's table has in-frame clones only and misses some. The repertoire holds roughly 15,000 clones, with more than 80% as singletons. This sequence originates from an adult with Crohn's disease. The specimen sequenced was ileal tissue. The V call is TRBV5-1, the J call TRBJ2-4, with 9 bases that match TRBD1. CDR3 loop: CASSLPQGAANIQYF. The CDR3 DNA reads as TGCGCCAGCAGCCTACCACAGGGGGCTGCGAACATTCAGTACTTC.